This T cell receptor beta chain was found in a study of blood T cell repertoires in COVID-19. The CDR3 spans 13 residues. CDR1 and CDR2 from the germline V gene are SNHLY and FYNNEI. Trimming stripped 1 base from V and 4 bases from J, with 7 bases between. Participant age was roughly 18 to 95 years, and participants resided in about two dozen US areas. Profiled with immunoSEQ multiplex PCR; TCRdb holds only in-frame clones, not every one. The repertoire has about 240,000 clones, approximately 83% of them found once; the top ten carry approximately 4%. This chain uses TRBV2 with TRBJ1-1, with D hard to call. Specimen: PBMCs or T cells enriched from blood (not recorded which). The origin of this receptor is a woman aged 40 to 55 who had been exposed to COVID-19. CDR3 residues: CASSEGATTEAFF. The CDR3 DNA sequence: TGTGCCAGCAGTGAAGGGGCGACCACTGAAGCTTTCTTT.